Below are 13 T cell receptor beta chains sequenced from a single sample in a study of radiation and T cells in renal cell carcinoma. Treatment of the sample: 15 Gy SBRT to primary tumor, nephrectomy 4 weeks later. Clones were read by immunoSEQ multiplex PCR, and TCRdb kept only the in-frame ones, dropping some. In the table there are fewer than 25,000 clones, more than 45% of which are singletons. This specimen was tumor tissue, taken from a patient whose treatment included radiotherapy and nephrectomy. These receptor sequences come from a woman aged 50 to 60 with renal cell carcinoma.

By proportion, this clone is medium-sized. The chain couples TRBV7-9 to TRBJ2-5, with D possibly being TRBD2 (6 bases). The germline V and J ends were trimmed by 2 bases and 1 base, with 8 bases remaining between them. This CDR3 is 14 amino acids long. Germline CDR1 is SEHNR and CDR2 is FQNEAQ (reference sequence). DNA of the CDR3: TGTGCCAGCAGCTTACGCGGGACCCAAGAGACCCAGTACTTC. Its protein is CASSLRGTQETQYF.

V and J are TRBV5-4 and TRBJ2-4, with D unresolved. This CDR3 has 16 residues. V was clipped by 0 bases and J by 1 base, with 11 bases between them. Germline CDR1 reads SGHNT; CDR2 reads YYREEE (reference sequence). The CDR3 sequence: CASSLDPMVAKNIQYF. The CDR3 DNA sequence: TGTGCCAGCAGCTTGGACCCCATGGTGGCCAAAAACATTCAGTACTTC.

The chain joins TRBV11-2 to TRBJ2-7, with D unresolved. CDR1 and CDR2 from the germline V gene are SGHAT and FQNNGV. Between the trimmed V and J ends, which lost 3 bases and 4 bases, there was a span of 10 bases. This CDR3 is 13 amino acids long. DNA for the CDR3: TGTGCCAGCAGCTTGCGCTATGTTTACGAGCAGTACTTC. This gives the protein CASSLRYVYEQYF.

The genes are TRBV7-8 and TRBJ1-1, with D unresolved. The CDR3 sequence is 14 residues long. Germline V gene data show CDR1 as SGHVS and CDR2 as FQNEAQ. V was trimmed by 8 bases and J by 1 base, leaving 14 bases between them. The CDR3 nucleotides are TGTGCCAGCGGCCAGTACCCGGGGAACACTGAAGCTTTCTTT. It translates to CASGQYPGNTEAFF.

This CDR3 is CASSRSLGYTF. CDR3 nucleotides: TGTGCCAGCTCACGTTCCCTCGGCTACACCTTC. The chain recombines TRBV9 with TRBJ1-2; D ambiguous. Trimming stripped 7 bases from V and 8 bases from J, with 12 bases between. Germline CDR1 is SGDLS and CDR2 is YYNGEE. The CDR3 is made up of 11 amino acids. Looking up the rest from reference TRBV9 and TRBJ1-2 gives the full variable domain: DSGVTQTPKHLITATGQRVTLRCSPRSGDLSVYWYQQSLDQGLQFLIQYYNGEERAKGNILERFSAQQFPDLHSELNLSSLELGDSALYFCASSRSLGYTFGSGTRLTVV.

This clone has more than one count but fewer than ten. The rearrangement joins TRBV6-1 to TRBJ2-7, with D unresolved. Per the germline V gene, CDR1 is MNHNS and CDR2 is SASEGT. The CDR3 is 14 amino acids. The V and J ends lost 3 bases and 5 bases respectively, with 14 bases between them. The CDR3, as DNA: TGTGCCAGCAGTGATCGTGGTTGGAGCGACGAGCAGTACTTC. Residues: CASSDRGWSDEQYF.

The gene calls are TRBV9 and TRBJ2-2; TRBD2 agrees at 11 bases. Germline V CDR1 and CDR2: SGDLS, YYNGEE. Trimming cost V 6 bases and J 7 bases; bases outside gene matches: 14. The CDR3 sequence is 17 residues long. CDR3: CASTPDLAGGPGGELFF. In DNA form, the CDR3 reads TGTGCCAGCACCCCTGACTTAGCGGGGGGGCCGGGCGGGGAGCTGTTTTTT.

This clone showed up just a few times. V and J are TRBV9 and TRBJ1-2, with D maybe TRBD1 (6 bases). The CDR3 extends over 15 amino acids. V lost 1 base and J lost 4, with 14 bases in between. Germline V lookup: CDR1 SGDLS, CDR2 YYNGEE. The CDR3 is CASSVNAGGAYGYTF. CDR3 coding DNA: TGTGCCAGCAGCGTAAATGCGGGGGGCGCCTATGGCTACACCTTC.

This clone is deemed medium-sized. The sample carries other DNA sequences with the same CDR3. The chain uses TRBV9 and TRBJ2-3, with D hard to call. Per germline, CDR1 SGDLS and CDR2 YYNGEE. The CDR3 spans 14 residues. V lost 2 bases and J 0 bases, leaving 7 bases between the germline ends. The CDR3 sequence: CASSVGSSTDTQYF. The CDR3, as DNA: TGTGCCAGCAGCGTGGGTTCTAGCACAGATACGCAGTATTTT.

The V gene is TRBV4-3, the J gene TRBJ1-4, with a weak D call TRBD1 (6 bases). Germline-derived CDR1 and CDR2 are LGHNA and YSLEER. The CDR3 is 17 amino acids. Trimming took off 0 bases at V and 6 bases at J, with 17 bases between the two ends. This CDR3 is CASSQDRFRGADEKLFF. The CDR3 nucleotides read TGCGCCAGCAGCCAAGATCGATTTCGGGGGGCTGATGAAAAACTGTTTTTT.

The genes are TRBV5-1 and TRBJ1-4, with 7 bases identical to TRBD1. Germline CDR1 and CDR2: SGHRS and YFSETQ. V gave up 4 bases and J gave up 4 bases; unmatched junction bases: 7. The CDR3 sequence is 15 residues long. CDR3 region: CASSPLQGINEKLFF. The CDR3 nucleotides read TGCGCCAGCAGCCCCCTACAGGGGATTAATGAAAAACTGTTTTTT. Full variable domain (missing parts from reference TRBV5-1 and TRBJ1-4): KAGVTQTPRYLIKTRGQQVTLSCSPISGHRSVSWYQQTPGQGLQFLFEYFSETQRNKGNFPGRFSGRQFSNSRSEMNVSTLELGDSALYLCASSPLQGINEKLFFGSGTQLSVL.

CDR3 protein: CASSLVDRRKQFF. In DNA form, the CDR3 reads TGTGCCAGCAGCTTAGTCGACCGACGTAAGCAGTTCTTC. The chain employs TRBV7-8 and TRBJ2-1, with D uncertain. This CDR3 is built from 13 residues. The germline CDR1 and CDR2 sequences are SGHVS and FQNEAQ. V gave up 1 base and J gave up 11 bases, with 12 bases separating them.

This clone has a single count. The chain is built from TRBV2 and TRBJ1-3; D is unclear. Trimming cost V 8 bases and J 10 bases, with 12 bases left between them. The length of the CDR3 is 11 residues. Germline V gene lookup returns CDR1 SNHLY and CDR2 FYNNEI. In nucleotides, the CDR3 is TGTGCCAGCGCTTTCACGTTAACCATATATTTT. Its protein is CASAFTLTIYF.